This entry lists 20 T cell receptor beta chains sequenced from one sample in a study of T cells in Graves' hyperthyroidism and ophthalmopathy. Template material for amplifying TCR beta CDR3 regions consisted of RNA transcripts. RT-PCR in the first round (using the HTBI primer set) targeted the TCR CDR3. TCRdb reanalysed the multiplex PCR reads using MiXCR and keeps one entry per CDR3 protein. The table lists over 450,000 distinct CDR3 sequences, around an eighth of them singletons, with 15% to 20% in the top ten. Sample: blood. Receptors originate from a woman younger than 35 with Graves' hyperthyroidism.

CDR3 loop: CASTQILEYNEQFF. CDR3 DNA: TGTGCCAGCACCCAAATCCTGGAGTACAATGAGCAGTTCTTC. The chain links TRBV6-1 to TRBJ2-1; D ambiguous. This CDR3 has 14 amino acids. V dropped 7 bases and J dropped 4 bases, with 14 bases sitting between them. CDR1 and CDR2 (germline): MNHNS, SASEGT.

This clonotype turned up a few times. The rearrangement joins TRBV6-1 to TRBJ1-5, with unresolved D. Germline V gene sequence: CDR1 MNHNS, CDR2 SASEGT. CDR3 length: 13 residues. Trimming left V 3 bases short and J 0 bases short, with 3 bases between. As DNA, the CDR3 is TGTGCCAGCAGTGAGTTTAGCAATCAGCCCCAGCATTTT. Protein: CASSEFSNQPQHF.

There are many counts of this clonotype. The rearrangement links TRBV18 to TRBJ1-2; a weak D match, TRBD1 (5 bases). The V gene lost 3 bases and the J gene lost 1 base, with 9 bases spanning the gap. The CDR3 contains 14 residues. The germline V gene encodes CDR1 KGHSH and CDR2 LQKENI. The CDR3: CASSPPTVNYGYTF. DNA for the CDR3: TGTGCCAGCTCACCGCCGACAGTTAACTATGGCTACACCTTC.

This clonotype was detected ten times or more. The V call is TRBV20-1, the J call TRBJ2-5; TRBD2 aligns across 7 bases. Trimming removed 5 bases from V and 2 bases from J; junction bases left unmatched: 14. Germline CDR1 reads DFQATT; CDR2 reads SNEGSKA (reference sequence). This CDR3 has 16 amino acids. The CDR3 spells CSARGGGRRVQETQYF. As DNA, the CDR3 is TGCAGTGCTCGCGGGGGAGGGAGGCGGGTACAAGAGACCCAGTACTTC.

This clonotype occurred many times. The chain combines TRBV9 with TRBJ2-2; D is tentatively TRBD1 or TRBD2 (5 bases each). This CDR3 is built from 15 residues. Germline CDR1 reads SGDLS; CDR2 reads YYNGEE. V lost 7 bases to trimming and J lost 0 bases, with 13 bases between them. The DNA for the CDR3 is TGTGCCAGCCGGGGTGGGACGACGAACACCGGGGAGCTGTTTTTT. Amino acid sequence: CASRGGTTNTGELFF. Using reference TRBV9 and TRBJ2-2 for the parts outside the CDR3, the full variable domain is DSGVTQTPKHLITATGQRVTLRCSPRSGDLSVYWYQQSLDQGLQFLIQYYNGEERAKGNILERFSAQQFPDLHSELNLSSLELGDSALYFCASRGGTTNTGELFFGEGSRLTVL.

Only a few counts were recorded for this clonotype. The rearrangement joins TRBV30 to TRBJ1-5, with D maybe TRBD1 (5 bases). Germline assignment: CDR1 GTSNPN and CDR2 SVGIG (reference sequence). CDR3 length: 13 amino acids. The V gene lost 3 bases and the J gene lost 5 bases, with 11 bases spanning the gap. CDR3 protein: CAWRQGGHQPQHF. The CDR3 bases are TGTGCCTGGAGGCAGGGTGGGCATCAGCCCCAGCATTTT.

V and J are TRBV2 and TRBJ2-7; D ambiguous. This CDR3 spans 15 amino acids. CDR1 is SNHLY, CDR2 FYNNEI, per germline. The V gene lost 4 bases and the J gene lost 1 base, with 14 bases spanning the gap. Written as DNA, the CDR3 is TGTGCCAGCAGTGGTGGTTTAGGGCGGTCCTACGAGCAGTACGTC. It codes for CASSGGLGRSYEQYV.

At least ten counts were recorded for this clonotype. The V call is TRBV12-3 or TRBV12-4, the J call TRBJ2-3; D possibly matches TRBD1 or TRBD2 (5 bases each). Trimming removed 3 bases from V and 7 bases from J, with 8 bases in between. The length of the CDR3 is 12 residues. CDR3 sequence reads: CASSFRGHTQYF. Written as DNA, the CDR3 is TGTGCCAGCAGTTTTAGGGGACATACGCAGTATTTT.

Turning to this clonotype: This clone may be a read error of a much larger clone one base away. The chain couples TRBV3-1 to TRBJ1-4; possible D gene TRBD1, 5 bases. Germline V gene data show CDR1 as LGHDT and CDR2 as YNNKEL (reference sequence). Trimming took 4 bases from V and 3 from J, leaving 12 bases between them. This CDR3 region has 15 residues. CDR3 nucleotides: TGTGCCAGCAGCCGAGGGACGGTGTCTAATGAAAAACTGTTTTTT. This translates into CASSRGTVSNEKLFF.

For this clonotype: This sequence may be a read error, since a much larger clone differs from it by one base. The chain recombines TRBV7-3 with TRBJ2-1, with 7 positions matching TRBD2. This CDR3 contains 15 residues. Looked up from germline, CDR1 is SGHTA and CDR2 is FQGTGA. CDR3 in amino acids: CASSQQAGRYNEQCF. The CDR3 DNA sequence: TGTGCCAGCAGCCAACAAGCGGGACGCTACAATGAGCAGTGCTTC.

This clonotype was recorded a few times. The chain joins TRBV6-1 to TRBJ1-1; the D gene is possibly TRBD1 (6 bases). The V end lost 8 bases, the J end lost 0 bases, and 16 bases lay between the germline ends. Looked up from germline, CDR1 is MNHNS and CDR2 is SASEGT. CDR3 length: 15 residues. CDR3 sequence (DNA): TGTGCCAGCCAAGAGATCGGACAGTTGAACACTGAAGCTTTCTTT. This translates into CASQEIGQLNTEAFF.

The genes are TRBV10-2 and TRBJ2-5; D is undetermined. V dropped 0 bases and J dropped 0 bases, with 5 bases sitting between them. Germline V gives CDR1 WSHSY, CDR2 SAAADI. There are 14 residues in the CDR3. CDR3 region: CASSESTYQETQYF. In DNA, the CDR3 is TGCGCCAGCAGTGAGTCTACATACCAAGAGACCCAGTACTTC.

This clonotype was seen more than once but under ten times. J is TRBJ1-5 and V is TRBV3-1, with 9 bases aligning to TRBD1. CDR1 is LGHDT, CDR2 YNNKEL, per germline (reference sequence). V gave up 1 base and J gave up 8 bases; unmatched junction bases: 12. CDR3 length: 17 amino acids. In DNA, the CDR3 is TGTGCCAGCAGCCAAGGGTGGGTGGGGACAGGGTTGGAGCCCCAGCATTTT. Protein sequence: CASSQGWVGTGLEPQHF.

This clonotype was recorded a few times. The rearrangement joins TRBV7-3 to TRBJ2-1; TRBD2 matches at 9 bases. J gave up 3 bases and V 1 base, and 4 bases lay outside the gene matches. CDR1 is SGHTA and CDR2 is FQGTGA in the germline V gene. The CDR3 loop spans 16 amino acids. The CDR3: CASSLIPAGGYNEQFF. CDR3 coding DNA: TGTGCCAGCAGCTTAATTCCAGCGGGAGGCTACAATGAGCAGTTCTTC. Together with reference TRBV7-3 and TRBJ2-1, the CDR3 gives the full variable domain: GAGVSQTPSNKVTEKGKYVELRCDPISGHTALYWYRQSLGQGPEFLIYFQGTGAADDSGLPNDRFFAVRPEGSVSTLKIQRTERGDSAVYLCASSLIPAGGYNEQFFGPGTRLTVL.

The chain employs TRBV3-1 and TRBJ2-1, with D perhaps matching TRBD1 or TRBD2 (6 bases each). CDR1 and CDR2 (germline): LGHDT, YNNKEL (reference sequence). The length of the CDR3 is 12 residues. The V gene lost 8 bases and the J gene lost 14 bases, with 19 bases spanning the gap. The CDR3 here is CASAKSRRGEFF. The CDR3 DNA reads TGTGCCAGCGCCAAGTCGCGGAGGGGGGAGTTCTTC.

V and J are TRBV12-3 or TRBV12-4 and TRBJ1-5, with 8 bases identical to TRBD1. The junction had 4 bases not matched to a gene; V was cut back by 3 bases and J by 6 bases. This CDR3 spans 14 amino acids. The CDR3 bases are TGTGCCAGCAGTTTGGGACAGGTGATTCAGCCCCAGCATTTT. Its translation is CASSLGQVIQPQHF.

This clonotype was picked up a small number of times. This chain uses TRBV5-8 with TRBJ2-7, with D perhaps assigned TRBD1 or TRBD2 (5 bases each). This CDR3 is 13 amino acids long. Trimming removed 4 bases at V and 6 bases at J, with 14 bases between. Germline CDR1 is SGHTS and CDR2 is YDEGEE. The CDR3 nucleotides read TGTGCCAGCAGCCTTGGGACCCACTCCGAGCAGTACTTC. It encodes CASSLGTHSEQYF.

This clonotype was counted many times. The chain carries TRBV28 and TRBJ2-1; 10 bases are a match to TRBD2. J was trimmed by 3 bases and V by 4 bases; bases with no gene match: 3. Germline V CDR1 and CDR2: MDHEN, SYDVKM. CDR3 length: 15 amino acids. CDR3 nucleotides: TGTGCCAGCAGTTCCGTAGCGGGAGGCTACAATGAGCAGTTCTTC. Translation: CASSSVAGGYNEQFF.

V gene TRBV19 combines with J gene TRBJ1-5; the match to TRBD1 covers 7 bases. In germline, CDR1 is LNHDA, CDR2 SQIVND (reference sequence). The V segment lost 1 base and the J segment 5 bases; nucleotides outside the gene matches: 5. The CDR3 totals 15 residues. The CDR3 DNA reads as TGTGCCAGTAGTATAGGACAGGGAGTTTATCAGCCCCAGCATTTT. This sequence encodes CASSIGQGVYQPQHF.

This clonotype was counted between two and nine times. The V call is TRBV19, the J call TRBJ2-1; 8 bases match TRBD2. From germline, CDR1 is LNHDA and CDR2 SQIVND (reference sequence). Unmatched junction bases numbered 13, after V lost 3 bases and J lost 3 bases. CDR3 size: 18 residues. CDR3 bases: TGTGCCAGTAGTATTAAGAAGTCTAGCGGGTGGGTCTACAATGAGCAGTTCTTC. Translated, it gives CASSIKKSSGWVYNEQFF.